These 26 T cell receptor beta chains came from one sample sequenced in a study of vaccination and CD4 T cells after COVID-19. The antigens these receptors bind are not known. An Oncomine TCR Beta short-read assay was used to sequence the DNA from cultured CD4+ T cells. TCRdb reprocessed the PCR reads with MiXCR, giving one entry per CDR3 protein. The data show 20,000 to 25,000 distinct CDR3 sequences, 67% seen once. Documented treatment: roughly ten-day PBMC culture with coronavirus spike peptide pools or control peptides (ViraFEST assay). The specimen comprised CD4+ T cells from blood, cultured in vitro, sampled after SARS-CoV-2 vaccination. The receptors shown here come from a human donor who received a COVID-19 vaccine.

J is TRBJ2-1 and V is TRBV10-3, with D perhaps TRBD2 (5 bases). The germline CDR1 and CDR2 sequences are ENHRY and SYGVKD. The CDR3 consists of 15 residues. V was clipped by 2 bases and J by 6 bases, with 14 bases between them. CDR3 in amino acids: CAISEPRGESNEQFF. The CDR3 region has the DNA TGTGCCATCAGTGAGCCCCGGGGAGAAAGCAATGAGCAGTTCTTC.

V gene TRBV7-8 combines with J gene TRBJ1-2, with 11 bases lining up with TRBD1. The trim removed 7 bases at V and 6 bases at J, leaving 16 bases unmatched. CDR1 SGHVS and CDR2 FQNEAQ come from the germline V gene. This CDR3 is built from 17 residues. In nucleotides, the CDR3 is TGTGCCAGCACCATCTCAACCCGGGACAGGGGGTGGAATGGCTACACCTTC. It is translated as CASTISTRDRGWNGYTF.

This clonotype has a handful of counts. The chain recombines TRBV6-1 with TRBJ1-5, with 8 bases fitting TRBD1. J was trimmed by 1 base and V by 6 bases; bases with no gene match: 5. This CDR3 contains 15 residues. Per the germline V gene, CDR1 is MNHNS and CDR2 is SASEGT. CDR3 sequence reads: CASRSDRESNQPQHF. The DNA for the CDR3 is TGTGCCAGCAGATCGGACAGGGAGAGCAATCAGCCCCAGCATTTT.

This chain joins TRBV20-1 and TRBJ2-5, with 13 bases aligning to TRBD2. The CDR3 extends over 21 amino acids. Germline V CDR1 and CDR2: DFQATT, SNEGSKA (reference sequence). Trimming took 0 bases from V and 4 from J; bases not matched to a gene: 20. CDR3 sequence: CSAREPFPRLAGGTLRETQYF. The CDR3, as DNA: TGCAGTGCTAGAGAACCCTTCCCGCGACTAGCGGGGGGCACCCTTCGAGAGACCCAGTACTTC.

The chain links TRBV5-4 to TRBJ2-3; D not certain. This CDR3 is built from 14 residues. Germline V CDR1 and CDR2: SGHNT, YYREEE (reference sequence). Trimming left V 3 bases short and J 3 bases short, with 11 bases between. This CDR3 reads CASSSTHLTDTQYF. Here the CDR3 DNA reads TGTGCCAGCAGCTCTACGCACCTAACAGATACGCAGTATTTT.

The chain recombines TRBV30 with TRBJ1-6; no clear D gene. With 6 bases removed from V and 9 bases from J, the gap between germline ends came to 15 bases. CDR1 and CDR2 (germline): GTSNPN, SVGIG (reference sequence). This CDR3 comprises 13 residues. CDR3: CACQRTGGSPLHF. CDR3 bases: TGTGCCTGCCAACGGACCGGCGGTTCACCCCTCCACTTT.

The V and J genes are TRBV24-1 and TRBJ2-1; weak D call: TRBD2 (5 bases). V was cut by 10 bases and J by 0 bases, with 12 bases left in between. This CDR3 comprises 14 residues. Germline V lookup: CDR1 KGHDR, CDR2 SFDVKD. CDR3 sequence (DNA): TGTGCCACAGAATCTAGCTACTCCTACAATGAGCAGTTCTTC. It translates to CATESSYSYNEQFF.

The chain combines TRBV12-3 or TRBV12-4 with TRBJ2-5; 7 bases line up with TRBD1. With V trimmed by 0 bases and J by 5 bases, 9 bases remained unmatched. The CDR3 totals 16 residues. CDR3 loop: CASSLARQGMGETQYF. In DNA, the CDR3 is TGTGCCAGCAGTTTAGCTAGACAGGGTATGGGTGAGACCCAGTACTTC.

The chain employs TRBV25-1 and TRBJ1-3; TRBD1 is a possible D gene (5 bases). The germline gives CDR1 MGHDK, CDR2 SYGVNS. With 2 bases removed from V and 4 bases from J, the gap between germline ends came to 9 bases. The CDR3 length is 14 residues. As DNA, the CDR3 is TGTGCCAGCAGTGAAGGGGGTGGCGGAAACACCATATATTTT. This codes for CASSEGGGGNTIYF.

The rearrangement joins TRBV15 to TRBJ2-1; D gene unclear. Trimming shortened V by 3 bases and J by 7 bases, and 13 bases separated the two germline ends. The CDR3 totals 14 residues. CDR1 is LNHNV and CDR2 is YYDKDF in the germline V gene (reference sequence). The CDR3 bases are TGTGCCACCAGCAGCGGAAGGTCCCAAAATGAGCAGTTCTTC. This sequence encodes CATSSGRSQNEQFF.

Only a few counts were recorded for this clonotype. The rearrangement uses TRBV20-1 and TRBJ2-3; 9 nucleotides agree with TRBD2. CDR3 size: 21 residues. The germline CDR1 and CDR2 sequences are DFQATT and SNEGSKA (reference sequence). The trim removed 3 bases at V and 2 bases at J, leaving 24 bases unmatched. The CDR3 nucleotides read TGCAGTGCTAGGAGGGGGCTAGGGTTCCCTCAGCGGGGGGAACTCACAGATACGCAGTATTTT. As protein: CSARRGLGFPQRGELTDTQYF.

This rearrangement joins TRBV18 to TRBJ1-6; the match to TRBD1 covers 9 bases. CDR1 and CDR2 from the germline V gene are KGHSH and LQKENI. The CDR3 extends over 15 amino acids. The junction had 5 bases not matched to a gene; V was cut back by 3 bases and J by 8 bases. This CDR3 reads CASSPNRGQDSPLHF. The DNA of the CDR3 is TGTGCCAGCTCACCGAACAGGGGGCAGGATTCACCCCTCCACTTT.

The chain combines TRBV20-1 with TRBJ2-3; possibly TRBD1 or TRBD2 for D (5 bases each). The germline CDR1 and CDR2 sequences are DFQATT and SNEGSKA (reference sequence). The length of the CDR3 is 13 residues. The V and J ends lost 6 bases and 6 bases respectively, with 16 bases between them. The CDR3 nucleotides read TGCAGTGCCGGGGACGCATACAAGGATACGCAGTATTTT. It specifies CSAGDAYKDTQYF.

The genes are TRBV10-1 and TRBJ1-1; TRBD1 might be the D (5 bases). This CDR3 has 13 amino acids. The V and J ends lost 3 bases and 10 bases respectively, with 15 bases between them. Looked up from germline, CDR1 is WNHNN and CDR2 is SYGVQD (reference sequence). CDR3 DNA sequence: TGCGCCAGCAGTGAAGGGGTTGAGGGTGCAGCTTTCTTT. It is translated as CASSEGVEGAAFF.

The chain joins TRBV7-9 to TRBJ1-4, with 9 bases aligning to TRBD1. The CDR3 contains 20 residues. V was clipped by 1 base and J by 0 bases; unmatched bases: 12. The germline CDR1 and CDR2 sequences are SEHNR and FQNEAQ (reference sequence). CDR3 in amino acids: CASSLGRPGTGSATNEKLFF. CDR3 nucleotide sequence: TGTGCCAGCAGCTTAGGCCGTCCCGGGACAGGGTCGGCAACTAATGAAAAACTGTTTTTT.

The chain recombines TRBV28 with TRBJ2-3; D perhaps matches TRBD1 (5 bases). Trimming removed 3 bases at V and 1 base at J, with 11 bases between. CDR1 and CDR2 (germline): MDHEN, SYDVKM. This CDR3 comprises 15 residues. CDR3 sequence reads: CASSFSQGRTDTQYF. The CDR3 DNA sequence: TGTGCCAGCAGTTTTAGCCAGGGTCGCACAGATACGCAGTATTTT. The whole variable domain, filled in from reference TRBV28 and TRBJ2-3, reads DVKVTQSSRYLVKRTGEKVFLECVQDMDHENMFWYRQDPGLGLRLIYFSYDVKMKEKGDIPEGYSVSREKKERFSLILESASTNQTSMYLCASSFSQGRTDTQYFGPGTRLTVL.

This chain uses TRBV20-1 with TRBJ1-4; unclear D gene. The CDR3 length is 15 residues. Trimming pared 6 bases from V and 1 base from J, leaving 15 bases between. Germline V CDR1 and CDR2: DFQATT, SNEGSKA (reference sequence). The CDR3 region has the DNA TGCAGTGCCACGAAGCGCGGGGTAACTAATGAAAAACTGTTTTTT. Translating it yields CSATKRGVTNEKLFF.

The chain uses TRBV7-8 and TRBJ2-2, with D perhaps matching TRBD2 (7 bases). This CDR3 comprises 15 residues. Germline CDR1 SGHVS, CDR2 FQNEAQ. Deletions cut 1 base from V and 5 bases from J, with 11 bases between. Here the CDR3 reads CASSLVQGGTGELFF. In nucleotides, the CDR3 is TGTGCCAGCAGCTTAGTACAGGGAGGGACCGGGGAGCTGTTTTTT.

V is TRBV20-1 and J is TRBJ1-6, with 7 bases matching TRBD1. The trim removed 3 bases at V and 7 bases at J, leaving 6 bases unmatched. This CDR3 has 14 amino acids. The germline V gene encodes CDR1 DFQATT and CDR2 SNEGSKA (reference sequence). CDR3 region: CSASRQGGNSPLHF. DNA for the CDR3: TGCAGTGCTAGCCGACAGGGTGGAAATTCACCCCTCCACTTT.

DNA of the CDR3: TGTGCCAGCAGCTTAGCGGGGGGGAGCTCCTACGAGCAGTACTTC. Translating gives CASSLAGGSSYEQYF. This sequence joins TRBV7-3 and TRBJ2-7, with TRBD2 matching over 9 bases. The CDR3 runs 15 residues. Germline CDR1 reads SGHTA; CDR2 reads FQGTGA. The V segment lost 2 bases and the J segment 0 bases; nucleotides outside the gene matches: 2.

The chain has TRBV12-3 or TRBV12-4 and TRBJ2-3; D is possibly TRBD1 (5 bases). This CDR3 comprises 15 residues. V was shortened by 3 bases and J by 6 bases, with 16 bases between the two germline ends. The CDR3 DNA follows: TGTGCCAGCAGTTTGGAACAGGCGGTAGGGGATACGCAGTATTTT. It yields the protein CASSLEQAVGDTQYF.

The rearrangement joins TRBV6-1 to TRBJ1-1; the D gene is possibly TRBD1 (5 bases). The CDR3 is 15 residues long. Germline CDR1 reads MNHNS; CDR2 reads SASEGT. Trimming removed 7 bases at V and 2 bases at J, with 17 bases between. CDR3 amino acids: CASTSRDGFNTEAFF. The DNA of the CDR3 is TGTGCCAGCACCTCAAGGGACGGGTTTAACACTGAAGCTTTCTTT.

The rearrangement joins TRBV20-1 to TRBJ2-7, with D possibly being TRBD1 (5 bases). Between the trimmed V and J ends, which lost 6 bases and 4 bases, there was a span of 16 bases. CDR1 is DFQATT, CDR2 SNEGSKA, per germline (reference sequence). The CDR3 runs 13 residues. In nucleotides, the CDR3 is TGCAGTGCCATAGGGCCAGGGTCATACGAGCAGTACTTC. Translating gives CSAIGPGSYEQYF.

The chain recombines TRBV20-1 with TRBJ1-5; a possible D gene is TRBD1 (5 bases). Germline V gene data show CDR1 as DFQATT and CDR2 as SNEGSKA (reference sequence). The CDR3 consists of 17 residues. Trimming left V 1 base short and J 4 bases short, with 20 bases between. CDR3 protein: CSARAGLTRAANQPQHF. The CDR3 nucleotides read TGCAGTGCTAGAGCGGGACTGACGCGGGCGGCGAATCAGCCCCAGCATTTT.

This sequence joins TRBV7-9 and TRBJ1-1, with D perhaps matching TRBD1 (5 bases). This CDR3 spans 15 amino acids. Germline lookup yields CDR1 SEHNR and CDR2 FQNEAQ (reference sequence). The V gene lost 3 bases and the J gene lost 1 base, with 12 bases spanning the gap. The CDR3 loop reads CASSLWRQQNTEAFF. The CDR3 DNA sequence: TGTGCCAGCAGCTTGTGGAGACAGCAGAACACTGAAGCTTTCTTT.

This clonotype was seen a single time. This chain joins TRBV10-3 and TRBJ1-2; D is uncertain. The CDR3 is 15 residues long. From germline, CDR1 is ENHRY and CDR2 SYGVKD. V lost 2 bases, J lost 8 bases, and 18 bases lay in between. As DNA, the CDR3 is TGTGCCATCAGTGAGCCGGGCCGAACGACGGGGGGCTACACCTTC. This encodes CAISEPGRTTGGYTF.